Below are 32 T cell receptor beta chains sequenced from a single sample in a study of CD8+CD57+ T cells in acquired aplastic anemia. Genomic DNA, the template, was used for profiling of the TCR beta VDJ and CDR3. A single record per CDR3 protein comes from TCRdb applying MiXCR to the reads. The data show some 200,000 distinct CDR3 sequences, 30% to 40% seen once. Specimen: sorted CD4+, CD8+, or CD8+CD57+ T cells (not recorded which) from PBMCs. The source of these receptors is a human donor in good health, serving as a control.

This clonotype was picked up many times. The chain combines TRBV9 with TRBJ1-2; TRBD1 matches 8 bases. V lost 9 bases, J lost 6 bases, and 7 bases stayed unmatched. The CDR3 runs 12 residues. The germline V gene has CDR1 SGDLS and CDR2 YYNGEE. The CDR3: CATLDRVHGYTF. The CDR3 bases are TGTGCCACCTTGGACAGGGTCCATGGCTACACCTTC.

This clonotype has ten or more counts. This rearrangement joins TRBV29-1 to TRBJ1-2; TRBD1 matches 8 bases. Germline V gene data show CDR1 as SQVTM and CDR2 as ANQGSEA. J was trimmed by 8 bases and V by 2 bases; bases with no gene match: 7. This CDR3 has 13 residues. CDR3 coding DNA: TGCAGCGTTGAACGTCAGGGGGCGTCGGGCTACACCTTC. It codes for CSVERQGASGYTF.

In this sample, this clonotype turned up many times. The rearrangement joins TRBV2 to TRBJ1-6; D gene unclear. Trimming removed 7 bases from V and 6 bases from J, with 16 bases in between. The germline V gene has CDR1 SNHLY and CDR2 FYNNEI. This CDR3 is built from 15 residues. For the CDR3, the DNA is TGTGCCAGCAACCCCGTTGATGGAGCTAATTCACCCCTCCACTTT. Protein product: CASNPVDGANSPLHF.

The chain uses TRBV24-1 and TRBJ2-7; D not resolved. V gave up 4 bases and J gave up 5 bases, with 2 bases separating them. The germline CDR1 and CDR2 sequences are KGHDR and SFDVKD. The CDR3 has 10 amino acids. This chain's CDR3 is CATSEHEQYF. For the CDR3, the DNA is TGTGCCACCAGTGAACACGAGCAGTACTTC.

This clonotype has at least ten counts. One junction end does not reproduce the germline sequence, and a read error may be involved. This chain connects TRBV15 to TRBJ2-1; tentatively, D is TRBD2 (6 bases). The CDR3 has 17 residues. CDR1 is LNHNV and CDR2 is YYDKDF in the germline V gene (reference sequence). CDR3 sequence (DNA): TGTGCCACCAGCGAAGGGCCTCGCGGGGTATCCTTCAATGAGCAGTTCTTC. Its translation is CATSEGPRGVSFNEQFF.

The chain combines TRBV19 with TRBJ2-4; the match to TRBD1 covers 10 bases. The CDR3 is 16 residues long. Trimming at V came to 4 bases and at J to 7 bases, leaving 10 bases not matched to a gene. The germline V gene encodes CDR1 LNHDA and CDR2 SQIVND (reference sequence). Here the CDR3 DNA reads TGTGCCAGTAGTACGGCCGGGACAGGGGTATTGAACATTCAGTACTTC. This translates into CASSTAGTGVLNIQYF. Full variable domain (outside the CDR3, taken from reference TRBV19 and TRBJ2-4): DGGITQSPKYLFRKEGQNVTLSCEQNLNHDAMYWYRQDPGQGLRLIYYSQIVNDFQKGDIAEGYSVSREKKESFPLTVTSAQKNPTAFYLCASSTAGTGVLNIQYFGAGTRLSVL.

This clonotype was seen more than once but under ten times. The V call is TRBV5-1, the J call TRBJ1-2; 10 bases map to TRBD1. Per germline, CDR1 SGHRS and CDR2 YFSETQ. The CDR3 loop spans 15 amino acids. V dropped 3 bases and J dropped 2; count of bases not matched to a gene: 4. The CDR3 sequence is CASSSRQGANYGYTF. CDR3 in DNA: TGCGCCAGCAGCTCGAGACAGGGGGCGAACTATGGCTACACCTTC. Full variable domain (remainder filled in from reference TRBV5-1 and TRBJ1-2): KAGVTQTPRYLIKTRGQQVTLSCSPISGHRSVSWYQQTPGQGLQFLFEYFSETQRNKGNFPGRFSGRQFSNSRSEMNVSTLELGDSALYLCASSSRQGANYGYTFGSGTRLTVV.

V and J are TRBV5-6 and TRBJ2-3; TRBD2 is a possible D gene (6 bases). The CDR3 consists of 13 residues. Germline V gene sequence: CDR1 SGHDT, CDR2 YYEEEE. V shed 4 bases and J shed 5 bases, with 11 bases lying between them. CDR3 amino acids: CASSHRELDTQYF. CDR3 DNA: TGTGCCAGCAGCCACCGGGAGCTAGATACGCAGTATTTT.

This clonotype has a handful of counts. The chain combines TRBV6-5 with TRBJ1-2; no clear D gene. Per the germline V gene, CDR1 is MNHEY and CDR2 is SVGAGI. The CDR3 is made up of 14 amino acids. V was shortened by 0 bases and J by 3 bases, with 8 bases between the two germline ends. CDR3 sequence reads: CASSYSSRYYGYTF. The DNA of the CDR3 is TGTGCCAGCAGTTACTCGAGCCGGTACTATGGCTACACCTTC.

For this clonotype: With a much larger clone just one base away, this may be a read error. The V and J genes are TRBV20-1 and TRBJ1-3, with 8 bases aligning to TRBD1. Trimming cost V 5 bases and J 1 base; bases outside gene matches: 13. This CDR3 is built from 17 residues. Germline V gives CDR1 DFQATT, CDR2 SNEGSKA (reference sequence). CDR3 DNA: TGCAGTGCTGGAATGACGGACAGGGCCCGTTCTGGAAACACCATATATTTT. Translating it yields CSAGMTDRARSGNTIYF.

As for this clonotype: A much larger clone sits a single nucleotide away, making a read error possible. The J gene is TRBJ2-2, the V gene TRBV10-1; no definite D call. This CDR3 is built from 15 residues. Germline lookup yields CDR1 WNHNN and CDR2 SYGVQD (reference sequence). Trimming pared 6 bases from V and 0 bases from J, leaving 11 bases between. The CDR3: CASSPWGSNTGELFF. CDR3 DNA sequence: TGCGCCAGCAGCCCATGGGGATCGAACACCGGGGAGCTGTTTTTT.

The chain links TRBV12-3 or TRBV12-4 to TRBJ2-5, with 7 bases identical to TRBD2. The J call may be wrong; the DNA end is better matched by TRBJ2-7. The CDR3 has 13 residues. The CDR3 nucleotides read TGTGCCAGCAGTTACCTCGGGGGGTACGAGCAGTACTTC. Amino acid sequence: CASSYLGGYEQYF.

A note on this clonotype: Being one base from a much bigger clone, this may be a read error. The rearrangement links TRBV7-6 to TRBJ1-2, with 9 bases aligning to TRBD1. CDR1 is SGHVS, CDR2 FNYEAQ, per germline. The CDR3 runs to 13 residues. V shed 4 bases and J 8 bases; nucleotides not matched to a gene: 5. The CDR3 DNA reads as TGTGCCAGCAGCTCGGGACAGGGTTTGGGCTACACCTTC. It translates to CASSSGQGLGYTF.

Here the CDR3 DNA reads TGTGCCAGCAGACCCTTAGGGGGCGAGCAGTACTTC. This sequence encodes CASRPLGGEQYF. The chain employs TRBV7-9 and TRBJ2-7, with D tentatively TRBD1 (6 bases). The V gene lost 6 bases and the J gene lost 6 bases, with 12 bases spanning the gap. The CDR3 is 12 residues long. Germline V gene sequence: CDR1 SEHNR, CDR2 FQNEAQ (reference sequence).

This clonotype was seen only a few times. This chain joins TRBV15 and TRBJ1-2; D is uncertain. The CDR3 length is 13 residues. The germline V gene encodes CDR1 LNHNV and CDR2 YYDKDF (reference sequence). V was cut by 0 bases and J by 8 bases, with 10 bases left in between. The CDR3 nucleotides are TGTGCCACCAGCAGAGATCAGCAGTCGGGCTACACCTTC. It specifies CATSRDQQSGYTF.

This clonotype was counted only a few times. The chain joins TRBV10-3 to TRBJ1-6; D remains unclear. Between the trimmed V and J ends, which lost 5 bases and 3 bases, there was a span of 11 bases. Germline V gene data show CDR1 as ENHRY and CDR2 as SYGVKD. The CDR3 loop spans 15 amino acids. CDR3: CAISFDTYYNSPLHF. CDR3 in DNA: TGTGCCATCAGTTTCGACACCTACTATAATTCACCCCTCCACTTT.

This chain joins TRBV29-1 and TRBJ2-2, with 7 bases identical to TRBD1. The junction had 6 bases not matched to a gene; V was cut back by 6 bases and J by 5 bases. From germline, CDR1 is SQVTM and CDR2 ANQGSEA. The CDR3 length is 13 residues. The CDR3 coding sequence is TGCAGCGTAAACAGGGGCCGGACCGGGGAGCTGTTTTTT. This gives the protein CSVNRGRTGELFF.

This chain joins TRBV24-1 and TRBJ2-2, with D maybe TRBD2 (6 bases). This CDR3 is built from 16 residues. Germline loops: CDR1 KGHDR, CDR2 SFDVKD. The V end lost 0 bases, the J end lost 1 base, and 8 bases lay between the germline ends. Here the CDR3 DNA reads TGTGCCACCAGTGATTTGTCTAGCGAGAACACCGGGGAGCTGTTTTTT. This gives the protein CATSDLSSENTGELFF.

This clonotype was seen a few times. The CDR3 reads CASSFRVDQPQHF. The CDR3 nucleotides read TGCGCCAGCAGTTTTCGGGTTGATCAGCCCCAGCATTTT. This chain uses TRBV10-2 with TRBJ1-5; D gene ambiguous. CDR1 WSHSY and CDR2 SAAADI come from the germline V gene. This CDR3 spans 13 amino acids. Trimming took off 5 bases at V and 5 bases at J, with 10 bases between the two ends.

In this sample, this clonotype turned up many times. The chain recombines TRBV12-3 or TRBV12-4 with TRBJ2-7; the D is unclear. CDR3 length equals 14 residues. V gave up 6 bases and J gave up 5 bases, with 17 bases separating them. In nucleotides, the CDR3 is TGTGCCAGCAGAGCCACGGGCGCCGTAAACGAGCAGTACTTC. Its protein product is CASRATGAVNEQYF.

This clonotype was detected a few times. This sequence joins TRBV11-2 and TRBJ1-1, with D hard to call. The V end lost 3 bases, the J end lost 8 bases, and 16 bases lay between the germline ends. This CDR3 is built from 14 residues. Germline V lookup: CDR1 SGHAT, CDR2 FQNNGV. CDR3: CASSFYGGLNEAFF. The CDR3 DNA reads TGTGCCAGCAGCTTCTATGGTGGACTGAACGAAGCTTTCTTT.

The chain couples TRBV5-1 to TRBJ2-6; 10 bases match TRBD1. CDR3 length: 21 residues. Trimming took 2 bases from V and 0 from J; bases not matched to a gene: 14. Germline V gene lookup returns CDR1 SGHRS and CDR2 YFSETQ. As DNA, the CDR3 is TGCGCCAGCAGCTTTCATCCGGGACAGGGGTCCCCTAGCTCTGGGGCCAACGTCCTGACTTTC. This encodes CASSFHPGQGSPSSGANVLTF.

CDR3 protein: CASKPTHSTGISYEQYF. CDR3 coding DNA: TGTGCCAGCAAGCCAACCCATTCGACAGGGATCTCCTACGAGCAGTACTTC. The rearrangement links TRBV11-2 to TRBJ2-7, with 7 bases fitting TRBD1. The CDR3 consists of 17 residues. J lost 0 bases, V lost 7 bases, and 15 bases had no gene match. The germline gives CDR1 SGHAT, CDR2 FQNNGV.

This chain connects TRBV24-1 to TRBJ2-7, with D perhaps TRBD1 or TRBD2 (5 bases each). The CDR3 is made up of 14 amino acids. The V gene's germline CDR1 is KGHDR and CDR2 SFDVKD. Trimming cost V 9 bases and J 2 bases, with 16 bases left between them. The CDR3 spells CATSTGTAAYEQYF. The DNA of the CDR3 is TGTGCCACCTCAACCGGGACCGCAGCCTACGAGCAGTACTTC.

This clonotype was detected many times. The chain carries TRBV5-1 and TRBJ2-3; 7 bases align to TRBD1. Germline values: CDR1 SGHRS, CDR2 YFSETQ. The CDR3 has 16 amino acids. J was trimmed by 2 bases and V by 5 bases; bases with no gene match: 11. CDR3 coding DNA: TGCGCCAGCAGACGAGACCCGGGACAGTACACAGATACGCAGTATTTT. Protein sequence: CASRRDPGQYTDTQYF.

There are a few counts of this clonotype. The chain recombines TRBV15 with TRBJ2-3; possible D gene TRBD1, 6 bases. V was trimmed by 0 bases and J by 1 base, leaving 8 bases between them. The CDR3 extends over 15 amino acids. Germline V gene data show CDR1 as LNHNV and CDR2 as YYDKDF (reference sequence). The CDR3 DNA reads as TGTGCCACCAGCAGAGAAGGGGGACGCACAGATACGCAGTATTTT. Translating it yields CATSREGGRTDTQYF.

Turning to this clonotype: This CDR3 is missing its conserved last phenylalanine or tryptophan, likely due to a read error. The chain joins TRBV7-3 to TRBJ1-5; D might be TRBD1 (5 bases). The CDR3 is 14 residues long. Trimming removed 1 base from V and 7 bases from J, with 11 bases in between. Germline loops: CDR1 SGHTA, CDR2 FQGTGA. CDR3 loop: CASSLIVQGQPQHS. Here the CDR3 DNA reads TGTGCCAGCAGCTTAATCGTCCAGGGCCAGCCCCAGCATTCT.

The table lists this clonotype with many counts. V gene TRBV20-1 combines with J gene TRBJ1-4, with a tentative D call TRBD1 (6 bases). Germline V CDR1 and CDR2: DFQATT, SNEGSKA (reference sequence). The CDR3 length is 12 residues. V lost 3 bases to trimming and J lost 8 bases, with 10 bases between them. The CDR3: CSARAQGEKLFF. In DNA, the CDR3 is TGCAGTGCTAGGGCCCAGGGGGAAAAACTGTTTTTT.

Concerning this clonotype: The CDR3 carries no conserved terminal phenylalanine or tryptophan, so it likely arises from a read error. The chain recombines TRBV10-3 with TRBJ1-6; D uncertain. CDR1 ENHRY and CDR2 SYGVKD come from the germline V gene. Trimming took 10 bases from V and 4 from J, leaving 5 bases between them. This CDR3 spans 11 amino acids. The CDR3 DNA reads TGTGCCACCGGGTATAATTCACCCCTCCACCTT. Its translation is CATGYNSPLHL.

The CDR3 is CASRTGQGSYEQYF. The CDR3 DNA sequence: TGTGCCAGCCGAACGGGACAGGGCTCCTACGAGCAGTACTTC. The V call is TRBV2, the J call TRBJ2-7, with 9 nucleotides matching TRBD1. The CDR3 sequence is 14 residues long. Germline loops: CDR1 SNHLY, CDR2 FYNNEI. The V and J ends lost 8 bases and 0 bases, in that order; junction bases with no gene match: 5.

This clonotype was counted once. This CDR3 is CASSLVHRGPAKNIQYF. The CDR3 region has the DNA TGTGCCAGCAGCTTAGTGCACAGGGGCCCAGCCAAAAACATTCAGTACTTC. The chain employs TRBV7-2 and TRBJ2-4; 7 nucleotides agree with TRBD1. The CDR3 spans 17 residues. Germline assignment: CDR1 SGHTA and CDR2 FQGNSA. V gave up 1 base and J gave up 0 bases; unmatched junction bases: 6.

A note on this clonotype: A much larger clone lies a single base off, so this may be a read error. This sequence joins TRBV2 and TRBJ2-7, with D unresolved. The V gene lost 11 bases and the J gene lost 2 bases, with 22 bases spanning the gap. Germline CDR1 reads SNHLY; CDR2 reads FYNNEI. The CDR3 spans 15 residues. The CDR3 loop reads CADEIRPAETYEQYF. The CDR3 nucleotides read TGTGCCGACGAGATCAGGCCCGCAGAAACCTACGAGCAGTACTTC.